A single sample gave rise to the 14 T cell receptor beta chains below, sequenced in a study of T cell repertoires in cytomegalovirus infection. A single record per CDR3 protein comes from TCRdb applying MiXCR to the reads. The table records 350,000 to 500,000 distinct CDR3 sequences, roughly 30% of them present only once. The sequencing sample was made of PBMCs. Receptors were obtained from a human donor in good health (CMV status not recorded). Some clones in this sample may be carry-over from other donors' samples.

This clonotype occurred a few times. The chain recombines TRBV6-2 or TRBV6-3 with TRBJ2-2, with D maybe TRBD2 (5 bases). Germline assignment: CDR1 MNHEY and CDR2 SVGEGT. The CDR3 totals 15 residues. Trimming shortened V by 5 bases and J by 2 bases, and 12 bases separated the two germline ends. The CDR3 loop is CASSARTFNTGELFF. The CDR3 nucleotides read TGTGCCAGCAGTGCGCGGACTTTCAACACCGGGGAGCTGTTTTTT.

The rearrangement joins TRBV27 to TRBJ2-1; D is unclear. Looked up from germline, CDR1 is MNHEY and CDR2 is SMNVEV (reference sequence). The CDR3 loop spans 12 amino acids. The CDR3 loop is CDSKKIDNEQFF. CDR3 coding DNA: TGTGACAGTAAGAAAATCGACAATGAGCAGTTCTTC.

In this sample, this clonotype turned up a few times. The CDR3 spells CASSAGTGGMTTQYF. The CDR3 DNA sequence: TGTGCCAGCAGCGCCGGGACAGGGGGGATGACAACCCAGTACTTC. V is TRBV2 and J is TRBJ2-5, with 11 positions matching TRBD1. CDR3 length: 15 residues. J lost 8 bases, V lost 6 bases, and 11 bases had no gene match. Germline CDR1 is SNHLY and CDR2 is FYNNEI.

Worth noting for this clonotype: A much more abundant neighbour one base away suggests this may be a read error. This rearrangement joins TRBV7-2 to TRBJ1-4; D unclear. The CDR3 sequence is 14 residues long. Germline V CDR1 and CDR2: SGHTA, FQGNSA. This CDR3 reads CSSSLAAYREKLFF. The DNA for the CDR3 is TGTTCCAGCAGCTTGGCGGCATACCGTGAAAAACTGTTTTTT. The whole variable domain, filled in from reference TRBV7-2 and TRBJ1-4, reads GAGVSQSPSNKVTEKGKDVELRCDPISGHTALYWYRQSLGQGLEFLIYFQGNSAPDKSGLPSDRFSAERTGGSVSTLTIQRTQQEDSAVYLCSSSLAAYREKLFFGSGTQLSVL.

This clonotype was counted only a few times. The chain couples TRBV30 to TRBJ1-5; TRBD1 is a possible D gene (5 bases). V was pared by 5 bases and J by 4 bases, with 12 bases between. From germline, CDR1 is GTSNPN and CDR2 SVGIG (reference sequence). The CDR3 extends over 13 amino acids. The CDR3 protein is CAWQRDLNQPQHF. The DNA for the CDR3 is TGTGCCTGGCAACGGGACTTAAATCAGCCCCAGCATTTT.

Comment on this clonotype: An end of the junction does not agree with germline; a read error may underlie this. The V call is TRBV7-2, the J call TRBJ2-2, with D hard to call. This CDR3 has 16 residues. CDR1 and CDR2 (germline): SGHTA, FQGNSA. This CDR3 reads CASSLAMTLPTGELFF. The CDR3 bases are TGTGCCAGCAGCTTAGCGATGACACTACCGACCGGTGAGCTGTTTTTT.

In this sample, this clonotype turned up a few times. The chain employs TRBV5-5 and TRBJ2-7; TRBD2 matches 7 bases. V was clipped by 4 bases and J by 2 bases; unmatched bases: 9. The germline gives CDR1 SGHKS, CDR2 YYEKEE (reference sequence). The CDR3 consists of 15 residues. The CDR3 sequence is CASSQAAGKPYEQYF. The CDR3 bases are TGTGCCAGCAGCCAAGCAGCGGGGAAACCCTACGAGCAGTACTTC. The whole variable domain, remainder taken from reference TRBV5-5 and TRBJ2-7, is DAGVTQSPTHLIKTRGQQVTLRCSPISGHKSVSWYQQVLGQGPQFIFQYYEKEERGRGNFPDRFSARQFPNYSSELNVNALLLGDSALYLCASSQAAGKPYEQYFGPGTRLTVT.

At least ten counts were recorded for this clonotype. The chain employs TRBV7-2 and TRBJ1-6; no firm D call. This CDR3 spans 15 amino acids. Germline values: CDR1 SGHTA, CDR2 FQGNSA. Between the trimmed V and J ends, which lost 1 base and 7 bases, there was a span of 11 bases. CDR3 sequence: CASSLDRGKNSPLHF. CDR3 DNA sequence: TGTGCCAGCAGCTTAGACCGGGGAAAAAATTCACCCCTCCACTTT. The full variable domain, completed using reference TRBV7-2 and TRBJ1-6, is GAGVSQSPSNKVTEKGKDVELRCDPISGHTALYWYRQSLGQGLEFLIYFQGNSAPDKSGLPSDRFSAERTGGSVSTLTIQRTQQEDSAVYLCASSLDRGKNSPLHFGNGTRLTVT.

This chain links TRBV11-2 with TRBJ2-1, with D uncertain. Trimming left V 3 bases short and J 0 bases short, with 12 bases between. The CDR3 has 16 amino acids. Germline CDR1 reads SGHAT; CDR2 reads FQNNGV. CDR3 sequence: CASSFDIASSYNEQFF. In DNA, the CDR3 is TGTGCCAGCAGCTTCGACATCGCGAGCTCCTACAATGAGCAGTTCTTC.

This clonotype was picked up a small number of times. This rearrangement joins TRBV6-2 or TRBV6-3 to TRBJ2-5, with D perhaps TRBD1 (6 bases). Deletions cut 5 bases from V and 11 bases from J, with 18 bases between. Per germline, CDR1 MNHEY and CDR2 SVGEGT. The CDR3 spans 13 residues. The CDR3 is CASSQGQTVGQYF. The DNA of the CDR3 is TGTGCCAGCAGTCAAGGACAGACGGTTGGTCAGTACTTC.

This clonotype occurred a few times. The chain uses TRBV2 and TRBJ2-7; no clear D. Germline V lookup: CDR1 SNHLY, CDR2 FYNNEI. V was pared by 7 bases and J by 5 bases, with 18 bases between. This CDR3 has 14 residues. The CDR3 is CASTPLMSKHEQYF. In nucleotides, the CDR3 is TGTGCCAGCACCCCATTGATGAGTAAACACGAGCAGTACTTC.

The chain carries TRBV2 and TRBJ2-1; D is possibly TRBD1 (6 bases). Trimming removed 10 bases from V and 2 bases from J, with 9 bases in between. Germline lookup yields CDR1 SNHLY and CDR2 FYNNEI. The CDR3 sequence is 12 residues long. CDR3 nucleotides: TGTGCCACCTCAGGGGCCTACAATGAGCAGTTCTTC. It yields the protein CATSGAYNEQFF. The whole variable domain, filled in from reference TRBV2 and TRBJ2-1, reads EPEVTQTPSHQVTQMGQEVILRCVPISNHLYFYWYRQILGQKVEFLVSFYNNEISEKSEIFDDQFSVERPDGSNFTLKIRSTKLEDSAMYFCATSGAYNEQFFGPGTRLTVL.

The table lists this clonotype with a count of one. The rearrangement links TRBV4-1 to TRBJ1-1; D unresolved. The length of the CDR3 is 14 residues. Per the germline V gene, CDR1 is MGHRA and CDR2 is YSYEKL. Trimming took off 0 bases at V and 0 bases at J, with 5 bases between the two ends. DNA of the CDR3: TGCGCCAGCAGCCAAGAACCGGTGAACACTGAAGCTTTCTTT. Protein product: CASSQEPVNTEAFF.

This clonotype came up a few times. The V and J genes are TRBV27 and TRBJ2-3; D possibly uses TRBD1 or TRBD2 (7 bases each). V was clipped by 0 bases and J by 5 bases, with 18 bases between them. Germline V gene data show CDR1 as MNHEY and CDR2 as SMNVEV (reference sequence). CDR3 length: 17 residues. CDR3 nucleotide sequence: TGTGCCAGCAGTTTATCGGGCGGGGGACAGCTACTAGATACGCAGTATTTT. It yields the protein CASSLSGGGQLLDTQYF.